This T cell receptor (beta chain) comes out of a study of vaccination effects on CD4 cells after COVID-19. The overall study: As their vaccination, participants received two doses of either BNT162b2 or mRNA-1273.

Before any sequencing was done, the ViraFEST assay used viral peptide pools to expand antigen-specific CD4+ T cells. The culture ran for roughly ten days before CD4+ T cells were isolated. Vaccinees lacked prior SARS-CoV-2 infection and tested negative for nucleocapsid antibodies. Half-medium exchanges with IL-2 medium took place on days 3 and 7. The CDR3 extends over 15 amino acids. Unmatched junction bases numbered 11, after V lost 5 bases and J lost 9 bases. CDR1 is SGHTA and CDR2 is FQGNSA in the germline V gene. Here immunoSEQ multiplex PCR was the method, and the copy in TCRdb shows in-frame clones only, minus some. Among 71,000 or so clones listed, about 65% were seen once. Of note for this clone: What it binds is not known.

The TCR was taken from a human donor who received a COVID-19 vaccine. The chain carries TRBV7-2 and TRBJ2-3; TRBD2 agrees at 10 bases. The material sequenced was CD4+ T cells from PBMCs cultured with HCoV-OC43 spike peptides, taken before COVID-19 vaccination. Subset described: HCoV-OC43 spike overlapping peptide pool stimulation. CDR3 nucleotides: TGTGCCAGCAGCCCCCGAGGAGCGGGGGGGTGGACGCAGTATTTT. Protein product: CASSPRGAGGWTQYF.